This passage covers 20 T cell receptor beta chains from one sample sequenced in a study of T cells in Graves' hyperthyroidism and ophthalmopathy. Amplified TCR beta CDR3 regions came from RNA transcripts. HTBI primers drove first-round RT-PCR of the TCR CDR3. TCRdb used MiXCR to reprocess the multiplex PCR reads, holding one entry per CDR3 protein. The sample has fewer than 600,000 distinct CDR3 sequences, 12% to 15% seen once. The specimen was blood. These receptors all stem from a woman aged 40 to 55 with Graves' hyperthyroidism.

This clonotype was picked up many times. The gene calls are TRBV28 and TRBJ1-2, with unresolved D. The V gene lost 2 bases and the J gene lost 6 bases, with 10 bases spanning the gap. Germline-derived CDR1 and CDR2 are MDHEN and SYDVKM. The CDR3 extends over 13 amino acids. CDR3 DNA sequence: TGTGCCAGCAGTTTAAAGAGAGCGGATGGCTACACCTTC. Its translation is CASSLKRADGYTF.

The chain carries TRBV2 and TRBJ2-3; 8 bases agree with TRBD2. V shed 6 bases, J shed 0 bases, and the junction held 8 bases outside the gene matches. Germline V gene sequence: CDR1 SNHLY, CDR2 FYNNEI. The CDR3 is 16 amino acids. The DNA for the CDR3 is TGTGCCAGCAGAAAAGGGGCTAGCGGGAGCACAGATACGCAGTATTTT. This codes for CASRKGASGSTDTQYF. The full variable domain, completed using reference TRBV2 and TRBJ2-3, is EPEVTQTPSHQVTQMGQEVILRCVPISNHLYFYWYRQILGQKVEFLVSFYNNEISEKSEIFDDQFSVERPDGSNFTLKIRSTKLEDSAMYFCASRKGASGSTDTQYFGPGTRLTVL.

The V and J genes are TRBV5-1 and TRBJ2-2; TRBD1 might be the D (6 bases). CDR3 length equals 14 residues. Germline CDR1 reads SGHRS; CDR2 reads YFSETQ. V lost 9 bases and J 2 bases, leaving 14 bases between the germline ends. As DNA, the CDR3 is TGCGCCACGGCACAGGGATCAAACACCGGGGAGCTGTTTTTT. As protein: CATAQGSNTGELFF.

This clonotype was counted once. The chain combines TRBV28 with TRBJ2-1; TRBD2 is a possible D gene (6 bases). Trimming took off 4 bases at V and 2 bases at J, with 12 bases between the two ends. CDR3 size: 15 residues. The germline CDR1 and CDR2 sequences are MDHEN and SYDVKM. CDR3 amino acids: CASSSSPGAYNEQFF. The CDR3 nucleotides read TGTGCCAGCAGTTCATCACCGGGGGCCTACAATGAGCAGTTCTTC.

This clonotype occurred many times. The V gene is TRBV3-1, the J gene TRBJ1-2; 9 bases agree with TRBD1. V trimming: 4 bases; J trimming: 8 bases; junction bases outside the gene matches: 11. Germline loops: CDR1 LGHDT, CDR2 YNNKEL (reference sequence). The CDR3 extends over 15 amino acids. The CDR3 coding sequence is TGTGCCAGCAGCCCGCATTCGGGACAGGGTCAAGGCTACACCTTC. It codes for CASSPHSGQGQGYTF.

The sample holds many counts of this clonotype. This chain joins TRBV11-2 and TRBJ1-1; D remains unclear. The CDR3 is 14 residues long. Trimming stripped 0 bases from V and 4 bases from J, with 9 bases between. Germline-derived CDR1 and CDR2 are SGHAT and FQNNGV. Here the CDR3 DNA reads TGTGCCAGCAGCTTAGAAGGGTTTGGCACTGAAGCTTTCTTT. It codes for CASSLEGFGTEAFF.

This clonotype was detected only a few times. The rearrangement joins TRBV4-1 to TRBJ2-5; D is ambiguous. Trimming stripped 1 base from V and 5 bases from J, with 11 bases between. Germline-derived CDR1 and CDR2 are MGHRA and YSYEKL. This CDR3 is 14 amino acids long. The CDR3 DNA is TGCGCCAGCAGCCAAGTTTGGGCCGCGGAGACCCAGTACTTC. This encodes CASSQVWAAETQYF.

This clonotype was recorded at least ten times. CDR3 protein: CASTTSGTGLDTQYF. CDR3 bases: TGCGCCAGTACGACTAGCGGCACGGGGTTGGATACGCAGTATTTT. J is TRBJ2-3 and V is TRBV10-2, with TRBD2 identical over 9 bases. Germline V gene sequence: CDR1 WSHSY, CDR2 SAAADI. The CDR3 contains 15 residues. Unmatched junction bases numbered 13, after V lost 9 bases and J lost 6 bases.

This clonotype has ten or more counts. V gene TRBV12-3 or TRBV12-4 combines with J gene TRBJ2-5, with D unclear. The ends were cut back, 7 bases at V and 2 bases at J, with 14 bases in the middle. This CDR3 region has 14 residues. Here the CDR3 DNA reads TGTGCCAGCATCCTCGGCGCAGGACAAGAGACCCAGTACTTC. This sequence encodes CASILGAGQETQYF.

This clonotype was detected many times. The chain joins TRBV20-1 to TRBJ1-4; no reliable D call. Germline CDR1 and CDR2: DFQATT and SNEGSKA (reference sequence). V was shortened by 2 bases and J by 0 bases, with 10 bases between the two germline ends. The CDR3 totals 15 residues. This chain's CDR3 is CSARPSLSTNEKLFF. CDR3 sequence (DNA): TGCAGTGCTAGACCGAGTCTCTCAACTAATGAAAAACTGTTTTTT.

This clonotype was recorded many times. V and J are TRBV2 and TRBJ1-2, with TRBD1 as a possible D gene (6 bases). The V gene's germline CDR1 is SNHLY and CDR2 FYNNEI. The CDR3 covers 12 residues. V was clipped by 8 bases and J by 7 bases, with 14 bases between them. CDR3 residues: CASPNRESGYTF. DNA for the CDR3: TGTGCCAGCCCAAACAGGGAGAGTGGCTACACCTTC.

There are many counts of this clonotype. The V call is TRBV20-1, the J call TRBJ2-5, with D possibly being TRBD1 or TRBD2 (5 bases each). Per the germline V gene, CDR1 is DFQATT and CDR2 is SNEGSKA (reference sequence). V was pared by 8 bases and J by 0 bases, with 16 bases between. The CDR3 loop spans 14 amino acids. CDR3 residues: CSTMTGTDQETQYF. The CDR3 coding sequence is TGCAGTACGATGACCGGGACGGACCAAGAGACCCAGTACTTC.

This clonotype was seen many times. The chain carries TRBV3-1 and TRBJ2-3; 11 bases agree with TRBD2. The V gene's germline CDR1 is LGHDT and CDR2 YNNKEL (reference sequence). The CDR3 is 18 amino acids. The ends lost 4 bases at V and 7 bases at J; junction bases unmatched: 16. The CDR3 nucleotides read TGTGCCAGCAGCCCCCCCGGGACTAGCGGCGCCGTTATACATACGCAGTATTTT. Translated, it gives CASSPPGTSGAVIHTQYF.

This rearrangement joins TRBV5-1 to TRBJ2-2; the D is unclear. The V gene's germline CDR1 is SGHRS and CDR2 YFSETQ. Between the trimmed V and J ends, which lost 1 base and 2 bases, there was a span of 12 bases. The CDR3 extends over 16 amino acids. CDR3 in amino acids: CASSLKGDRNTGELFF. CDR3 in DNA: TGCGCCAGCAGCTTGAAAGGTGACCGCAACACCGGGGAGCTGTTTTTT.

This clonotype was seen at least ten times. The chain carries TRBV7-3 and TRBJ2-1; TRBD2 aligns across 9 bases. The CDR3 covers 15 residues. Per the germline V gene, CDR1 is SGHTA and CDR2 is FQGTGA. V shed 3 bases, J shed 5 bases, and the junction held 5 bases outside the gene matches. The CDR3 coding sequence is TGTGCCAGCAGCTTTGAACTAGCGGGCAACAATGAGCAGTTCTTC. Residues: CASSFELAGNNEQFF.

In this sample, this clonotype turned up many times. V usage is TRBV28 and J usage is TRBJ2-7; no clear D. Germline assignment: CDR1 MDHEN and CDR2 SYDVKM. This CDR3 is built from 13 residues. Trimming shortened V by 6 bases and J by 6 bases, and 15 bases separated the two germline ends. The DNA for the CDR3 is TGTGCCAGCAGCTCTACCGAATTCCCCGAGCAGTACTTC. It translates to CASSSTEFPEQYF.

V and J are TRBV10-1 and TRBJ2-5; D ambiguous. With 2 bases removed from V and 0 bases from J, the gap between germline ends came to 13 bases. The germline V gene has CDR1 WNHNN and CDR2 SYGVQD (reference sequence). The CDR3 loop spans 16 amino acids. The CDR3 sequence is CASSETSTLYQETQYF. The CDR3 DNA is TGCGCCAGCAGTGAGACCTCGACACTTTACCAAGAGACCCAGTACTTC.

This rearrangement joins TRBV2 to TRBJ2-7; D is unresolved. Germline lookup yields CDR1 SNHLY and CDR2 FYNNEI. This CDR3 contains 15 residues. Trimming stripped 1 base from V and 1 base from J, with 11 bases between. CDR3 protein: CASSEVRVTSYEQYF. The CDR3 DNA reads as TGTGCCAGCAGTGAAGTAAGGGTCACGTCCTACGAGCAGTACTTC.

This clonotype was counted at least ten times. The chain joins TRBV5-1 to TRBJ2-1; 9 nucleotides line up with TRBD1. The CDR3 covers 15 residues. The trim removed 5 bases at V and 5 bases at J, leaving 8 bases unmatched. Germline V gene sequence: CDR1 SGHRS, CDR2 YFSETQ. CDR3 in DNA: TGCGCCAGCAGAAGGGGGACAGGGCCCGACAATGAGCAGTTCTTC. Its protein product is CASRRGTGPDNEQFF.

This clonotype was picked up many times. The chain employs TRBV28 and TRBJ1-2; 10 bases match TRBD1. Germline CDR1 and CDR2: MDHEN and SYDVKM. With 3 bases clipped from V and 3 bases from J, the junction kept 4 bases outside the gene matches. The CDR3 spans 15 residues. The CDR3 region has the DNA TGTGCCAGCAGTTTCTCGGGACAGGGGTACTATGGCTACACCTTC. Translation: CASSFSGQGYYGYTF.